This record covers a single T cell receptor beta chain. The sample belongs to a study of blood T cell repertoires in COVID-19. Study context: COVID-19 samples collected from the United States, Italy and Spain covered acute and convalescent phases. The cDNA or gDNA used as material had been derived from T cells, B-cell-depleted T cells, or PBMCs.

Sequencing was performed with immunoSEQ multiplex PCR; in TCRdb, only in-frame clones are kept and a portion is missing. This repertoire shows 180,000 or so clones, over 65% found once; its top ten account for 15% to 20%. The length of the CDR3 is 12 residues. Trimming removed 6 bases from V and 2 bases from J, with 8 bases in between. Germline assignment: CDR1 MNHEY and CDR2 SMNVEV (reference sequence). Seattle researchers signed up patients amid active infection and tracked them longitudinally. Sequenced sample: peripheral blood. The rearrangement joins TRBV27 to TRBJ2-7; D possibly corresponds to TRBD1 (6 bases). The origin of this receptor is a person between 70 and 80 years old with COVID-19, enrolled during active disease. The CDR3 here is CASRTGTYEQYF. The CDR3 DNA follows: TGTGCCAGCAGAACAGGGACCTACGAGCAGTACTTC.